This record looks at one T cell receptor beta chain sequence and its context. TCRdb fed the 5' RACE reads into MiXCR, producing one record per CDR3 protein. Of 43,000 or so distinct CDR3 sequences listed, 13% are singletons. The sample is drawn from a study of neurological immune-mediated disorders. Germline V gene data show CDR1 as SQVTM and CDR2 as ANQGSEA. V dropped 7 bases and J dropped 1; count of bases not matched to a gene: 8. The CDR3 runs to 15 residues. The time point was: longitudinal time-point 3. The chain recombines TRBV29-1 with TRBJ2-2, with 8 nucleotides matching TRBD2. The source is a man aged 30 to 39 in good health. The source material was PBMCs. This CDR3 reads CSAPVRGENTGELFF. The CDR3, as DNA: TGCAGCGCCCCTGTGCGGGGGGAGAACACCGGGGAGCTGTTTTTT.